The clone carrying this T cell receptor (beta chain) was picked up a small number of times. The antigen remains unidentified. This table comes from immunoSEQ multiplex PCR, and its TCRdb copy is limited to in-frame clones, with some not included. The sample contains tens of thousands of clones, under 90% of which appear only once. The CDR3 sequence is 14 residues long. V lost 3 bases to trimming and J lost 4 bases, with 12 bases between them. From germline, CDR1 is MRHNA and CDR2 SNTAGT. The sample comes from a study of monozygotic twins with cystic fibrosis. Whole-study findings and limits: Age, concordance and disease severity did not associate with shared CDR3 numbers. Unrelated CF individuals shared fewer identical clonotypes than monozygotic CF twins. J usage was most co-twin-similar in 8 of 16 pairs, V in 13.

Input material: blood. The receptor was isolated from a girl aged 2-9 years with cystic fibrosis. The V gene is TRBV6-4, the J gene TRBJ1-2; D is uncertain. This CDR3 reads CASSELGRSYGYTF. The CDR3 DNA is TGTGCCAGCAGTGAATTAGGACGATCCTATGGCTACACCTTC.